This T cell receptor beta chain was recorded in a study of OX40 agonist ivuxolimab in advanced cancers. Looking at the study overall: Participants, 82.7% male, averaged around 60 years of age, ranging from about 20 to 79. Of the participants, approximately 40% had some prior anti-PD-1, anti-PD-L1 or anti-CTLA-4 therapy, which was allowed. Study-level points and caveats: At 0.1 to 3.0 mg/kg, clonal expansion of CD4+ and CD8+ blood T cells had occurred by week 6.

Sequencing was performed with immunoSEQ multiplex PCR; in TCRdb, only in-frame clones are kept and a portion is missing. This table holds 36,000 or so clones, around four fifths found once. Remarks on this clone: What it binds is not known.

The clonotype was recovered from an adult with an advanced solid tumor such as melanoma, head and neck, liver or kidney cancer. The source material was CD4+ or CD8+ T cells sorted from blood, sampled in a trial of the OX40 agonist ivuxolimab.

CDR3 DNA: TGTGCCAGCAGCTTAGAGCGGACAGGGGCTTACTACGAGCAGTACTTC. Its protein product is CASSLERTGAYYEQYF. The gene calls are TRBV11-2 and TRBJ2-7; TRBD1 aligns across 9 bases. This CDR3 comprises 16 residues. The J segment lost 3 bases and the V segment lost 0 bases, leaving 6 bases of the junction unmatched. The germline CDR1 and CDR2 sequences are SGHAT and FQNNGV. The variable domain in full, with the rest retrieved from reference TRBV11-2 and TRBJ2-7, is EAGVAQSPRYKIIEKRQSVAFWCNPISGHATLYWYQQILGQGPKLLIQFQNNGVVDDSQLPKDRFSAERLKGVDSTLKIQPAKLEDSAVYLCASSLERTGAYYEQYFGPGTRLTVT.